The next 26 T cell receptor beta chains were all read from a single sample in a study of naive and memory T cell subsets. Two oligonucleotides, mixed equimolar, formed the beta constant-region primer covering TRBC1 and TRBC2. Nested alpha and beta constant-region primers with the SP2 primer drove four PCR rounds on ligated cDNA. TCRdb passed the UMI-ligation and nested PCR reads through MiXCR, listing each CDR3 protein once. The sample consists of about 120,000 distinct CDR3 sequences, roughly 36% of them appearing once. Source material: central memory CD4+ T cells from blood. The receptors come from a human donor in good health.

The chain recombines TRBV28 with TRBJ2-1, with D possibly called TRBD1 or TRBD2 (6 bases each). The V gene's germline CDR1 is MDHEN and CDR2 SYDVKM. The V end lost 2 bases, the J end lost 7 bases, and 15 bases lay between the germline ends. This CDR3 region has 15 residues. The CDR3 is CASSLGGAGRNEQFF. The CDR3 DNA reads as TGTGCCAGCAGTTTAGGGGGCGCGGGGAGGAATGAGCAGTTCTTC.

Here the CDR3 DNA reads TGTGCCAGCAGTTACTCGCCACTAGCGGGCTCTGGGGCCAACGTCCTGACTTTC. The encoded protein is CASSYSPLAGSGANVLTF. The rearrangement uses TRBV6-5 and TRBJ2-6; 9 bases are shared with TRBD2. With V trimmed by 0 bases and J by 0 bases, 3 bases remained unmatched. This CDR3 is built from 18 residues. The V gene's germline CDR1 is MNHEY and CDR2 SVGAGI.

The chain combines TRBV2 with TRBJ2-1; D not certain. The CDR3 sequence is 15 residues long. Germline V gene data show CDR1 as SNHLY and CDR2 as FYNNEI. V lost 3 bases and J lost 0, with 9 bases in between. The DNA of the CDR3 is TGTGCCAGCAGTGAGTTCCCCAACTCCTACAATGAGCAGTTCTTC. The encoded protein is CASSEFPNSYNEQFF. Variable domain in full (rest from reference TRBV2 and TRBJ2-1): EPEVTQTPSHQVTQMGQEVILRCVPISNHLYFYWYRQILGQKVEFLVSFYNNEISEKSEIFDDQFSVERPDGSNFTLKIRSTKLEDSAMYFCASSEFPNSYNEQFFGPGTRLTVL.

This chain connects TRBV19 to TRBJ2-5; TRBD1 aligns across 7 bases. V shed 6 bases and J 5 bases; nucleotides not matched to a gene: 9. The CDR3 covers 14 residues. Germline CDR1 is LNHDA and CDR2 is SQIVND (reference sequence). The CDR3 sequence is CASSPRGGRETQYF. CDR3 nucleotides: TGTGCCAGTAGCCCCCGAGGGGGCAGGGAGACCCAGTACTTC.

This rearrangement joins TRBV20-1 to TRBJ2-5, with unresolved D. Germline CDR1 reads DFQATT; CDR2 reads SNEGSKA (reference sequence). The germline V and J ends were trimmed by 3 bases and 8 bases, with 10 bases remaining between them. The CDR3 has 11 amino acids. The CDR3, as DNA: TGCAGTGCTAGCGCCCAGTACACCCAGTACTTC. Amino acids: CSASAQYTQYF.

The count of this clonotype is one. V usage is TRBV14 and J usage is TRBJ1-6; perhaps TRBD1 as D (5 bases). The CDR3 sequence is 14 residues long. V was shortened by 1 base and J by 9 bases, with 10 bases between the two germline ends. Germline V gene lookup returns CDR1 SGHDN and CDR2 FVKESK. The CDR3 DNA sequence: TGTGCCAGCAGCCAAGTGCAGGGTGCTTCACCCCTCCACTTT. Its translation is CASSQVQGASPLHF. The full variable domain, its missing parts supplied by reference TRBV14 and TRBJ1-6, is EAGVTQFPSHSVIEKGQTVTLRCDPISGHDNLYWYRRVMGKEIKFLLHFVKESKQDESGMPNNRFLAERTGGTYSTLKVQPAELEDSGVYFCASSQVQGASPLHFGNGTRLTVT.

This clonotype came up a few times. This chain links TRBV3-1 with TRBJ1-2; weak D call: TRBD1 (5 bases). Trimming took 1 base from V and 2 from J, leaving 8 bases between them. The CDR3 has 14 residues. Germline V lookup: CDR1 LGHDT, CDR2 YNNKEL (reference sequence). Written as DNA, the CDR3 is TGTGCCAGCAGCCAAGTGAGACAGAACTATGGCTACACCTTC. This codes for CASSQVRQNYGYTF.

This clonotype occurred a few times. The junction and the germline gene differ at one end; a read error may be behind it. The chain combines TRBV5-6 with TRBJ2-5; no reliable D call. CDR3 length equals 13 residues. In germline, CDR1 is SGHDT, CDR2 YYEEEE. CDR3 nucleotide sequence: TGTGCCAGCAGTCCGGACGGCCAAGGGACCCAGTACTTC. It encodes CASSPDGQGTQYF.

This chain links TRBV20-1 with TRBJ1-2; D might be TRBD1 (5 bases). Trimming took off 0 bases at V and 5 bases at J, with 13 bases between the two ends. CDR1 is DFQATT and CDR2 is SNEGSKA in the germline V gene (reference sequence). The CDR3 has 14 residues. CDR3 in amino acids: CSARDQGALYGYTF. The CDR3 DNA reads TGCAGTGCTAGAGATCAAGGGGCCTTATATGGCTACACCTTC.

This chain links TRBV2 with TRBJ2-3, with TRBD2 matching over 13 bases. Trimming at V came to 6 bases and at J to 3 bases, leaving 6 bases not matched to a gene. The V gene's germline CDR1 is SNHLY and CDR2 FYNNEI. The CDR3 contains 16 residues. The CDR3 sequence is CASSRGLAGITDTQYF. The CDR3 DNA is TGTGCCAGCAGCAGGGGACTAGCGGGAATAACAGATACGCAGTATTTT.

This clonotype was observed a handful of times. The J gene is TRBJ2-1, the V gene TRBV20-1; TRBD2 is a possible D gene (6 bases). The length of the CDR3 is 13 residues. Between the trimmed V and J ends, which lost 5 bases and 8 bases, there was a span of 16 bases. The germline V gene encodes CDR1 DFQATT and CDR2 SNEGSKA (reference sequence). CDR3 DNA: TGCAGTGCTCCCCGGGGGAGCCGTGATGAGCAGTTCTTC. It specifies CSAPRGSRDEQFF.

The chain uses TRBV20-1 and TRBJ2-7, with D possibly being TRBD2 (5 bases). Trimming stripped 0 bases from V and 5 bases from J, with 20 bases between. This CDR3 has 16 amino acids. Germline values: CDR1 DFQATT, CDR2 SNEGSKA (reference sequence). CDR3 nucleotides: TGCAGTGCTAGAGATATGGTACGAGGGAGCTCGCACGAGCAGTACTTC. Amino acid sequence: CSARDMVRGSSHEQYF.

The chain uses TRBV7-7 and TRBJ2-5; TRBD2 might be the D (6 bases). Germline CDR1 and CDR2: SSHAT and FNYEAQ (reference sequence). The CDR3 has 14 residues. The CDR3 bases are TGTGCTAACAGCTCGACGGGAGATGGGGAGACCCAGTACTTC. Translation: CANSSTGDGETQYF. The whole variable domain, filled in from reference TRBV7-7 and TRBJ2-5, reads GAGVSQSPRYKVTKRGQDVTLRCDPISSHATLYWYQQALGQGPEFLTYFNYEAQPDKSGLPSDRFSAERPEGSISTLTIQRTEQRDSAMYRCANSSTGDGETQYFGPGTRLLVL.

The chain carries TRBV18 and TRBJ2-7; possible D gene TRBD2, 5 bases. Trimming took 3 bases from V and 3 from J, leaving 9 bases between them. The germline gives CDR1 KGHSH, CDR2 LQKENI. The length of the CDR3 is 13 residues. The CDR3 bases are TGTGCCAGCTCACCCTCGGGGAGCTACGAGCAGTACTTC. As protein: CASSPSGSYEQYF.

This clonotype was observed a handful of times. The chain has TRBV5-8 and TRBJ1-1; unclear D gene. Trimming removed 2 bases at V and 5 bases at J, with 4 bases between. The CDR3 has 11 amino acids. Looked up from germline, CDR1 is SGHTS and CDR2 is YDEGEE. The CDR3 protein is CASSFRTEAFF. CDR3 DNA sequence: TGTGCCAGCAGCTTTCGTACTGAAGCTTTCTTT.

The chain uses TRBV29-1 and TRBJ1-2; possibly TRBD1 for D (6 bases). Deletions cut 7 bases from V and 4 bases from J, with 13 bases between. Germline V lookup: CDR1 SQVTM, CDR2 ANQGSEA. This CDR3 is 12 amino acids long. CDR3: CSGLQGFYGYTF. The CDR3 nucleotides read TGCAGCGGCCTACAGGGATTCTATGGCTACACCTTC.

This chain joins TRBV7-8 and TRBJ2-1; D ambiguous. Germline V gene lookup returns CDR1 SGHVS and CDR2 FQNEAQ. V lost 7 bases, J lost 15 bases, and 19 bases lay in between. There are 12 residues in the CDR3. CDR3: CASKSPAAAPFF. The CDR3 DNA reads as TGTGCCAGCAAATCCCCGGCGGCGGCGCCGTTCTTC.

This clonotype was counted a few times. J is TRBJ2-1 and V is TRBV30, with D perhaps TRBD2 (6 bases). V lost 1 base and J lost 0, with 7 bases in between. CDR3 length: 14 residues. CDR1 GTSNPN and CDR2 SVGIG come from the germline V gene (reference sequence). The CDR3 region is CAWSDGSSYNEQFF. The DNA of the CDR3 is TGTGCCTGGAGTGACGGGAGCTCCTACAATGAGCAGTTCTTC. Drawing the rest from reference TRBV30 and TRBJ2-1, the complete variable domain is SQTIHQWPATLVQPVGSPLSLECTVEGTSNPNLYWYRQAAGRGLQLLFYSVGIGQISSEVPQNLSASRPQDRQFILSSKKLLLSDSGFYLCAWSDGSSYNEQFFGPGTRLTVL.

The chain joins TRBV29-1 to TRBJ2-1; no definite D call. Germline V gene sequence: CDR1 SQVTM, CDR2 ANQGSEA. This CDR3 is 12 amino acids long. V shed 4 bases and J shed 7 bases, with 11 bases lying between them. The DNA of the CDR3 is TGCAGCGTTGTAATGGACGGGAATGAGCAGTTCTTC. It encodes CSVVMDGNEQFF.

V usage is TRBV11-2 and J usage is TRBJ2-2, with unresolved D. Germline V CDR1 and CDR2: SGHAT, FQNNGV. V lost 5 bases to trimming and J lost 7 bases, with 11 bases between them. The CDR3 has 13 amino acids. CDR3 sequence (DNA): TGTGCCAGCAGCATAACCCAGTACGGGGAGCTGTTTTTT. As protein: CASSITQYGELFF. Looking up the rest from reference TRBV11-2 and TRBJ2-2 gives the full variable domain: EAGVAQSPRYKIIEKRQSVAFWCNPISGHATLYWYQQILGQGPKLLIQFQNNGVVDDSQLPKDRFSAERLKGVDSTLKIQPAKLEDSAVYLCASSITQYGELFFGEGSRLTVL.

The V gene is TRBV5-1, the J gene TRBJ2-7, with 8 bases matching TRBD1. The CDR3 covers 13 residues. Germline assignment: CDR1 SGHRS and CDR2 YFSETQ. With 4 bases clipped from V and 6 bases from J, the junction kept 6 bases outside the gene matches. CDR3 DNA: TGCGCCAGCAGCCATCCGGACAGGGTCGAGCAGTACTTC. Translation gives CASSHPDRVEQYF.

This clonotype occurred once. The J gene is TRBJ2-7, the V gene TRBV5-6; weak D call: TRBD2 (6 bases). This CDR3 is built from 15 residues. Germline V gene data show CDR1 as SGHDT and CDR2 as YYEEEE. Between the trimmed V and J ends, which lost 0 bases and 0 bases, there was a span of 10 bases. CDR3 coding DNA: TGTGCCAGCAGCTTGGGGGACTGGAGCTCCTACGAGCAGTACTTC. Translated: CASSLGDWSSYEQYF.

This clonotype was seen a handful of times. The chain couples TRBV7-2 to TRBJ2-3; D may be TRBD1 (5 bases). V was clipped by 5 bases and J by 1 base, with 10 bases between them. Germline values: CDR1 SGHTA, CDR2 FQGNSA. The CDR3 contains 14 residues. This CDR3 reads CASSLTVGTDTQYF. CDR3 sequence (DNA): TGTGCCAGCAGCCTGACAGTCGGCACAGATACGCAGTATTTT.

J is TRBJ1-5 and V is TRBV10-3; 7 bases match TRBD1. The CDR3 sequence is 13 residues long. The germline CDR1 and CDR2 sequences are ENHRY and SYGVKD. The J segment lost 6 bases and the V segment lost 10 bases, leaving 9 bases of the junction unmatched. The CDR3 DNA follows: TGTGCCACTACAGGGGACGAACGTCAGCCCCAGCATTTT. Its protein product is CATTGDERQPQHF.

This clonotype appeared a few times. The chain employs TRBV3-1 and TRBJ1-4, with D hard to call. The CDR3 has 12 residues. V lost 0 bases and J lost 7, with 3 bases in between. Germline CDR1 and CDR2: LGHDT and YNNKEL (reference sequence). In DNA, the CDR3 is TGTGCCAGCAGCCAAGAAGGTGAAAAACTGTTTTTT. It yields the protein CASSQEGEKLFF.

This clonotype was counted between two and nine times. J is TRBJ2-1 and V is TRBV6-1; perhaps TRBD1 as D (6 bases). Trimming pared 6 bases from V and 9 bases from J, leaving 12 bases between. Germline lookup yields CDR1 MNHNS and CDR2 SASEGT. CDR3 size: 12 residues. CDR3 residues: CASSLRGVEQFF. The CDR3 DNA sequence: TGTGCCAGCAGCCTCAGGGGCGTTGAGCAGTTCTTC.